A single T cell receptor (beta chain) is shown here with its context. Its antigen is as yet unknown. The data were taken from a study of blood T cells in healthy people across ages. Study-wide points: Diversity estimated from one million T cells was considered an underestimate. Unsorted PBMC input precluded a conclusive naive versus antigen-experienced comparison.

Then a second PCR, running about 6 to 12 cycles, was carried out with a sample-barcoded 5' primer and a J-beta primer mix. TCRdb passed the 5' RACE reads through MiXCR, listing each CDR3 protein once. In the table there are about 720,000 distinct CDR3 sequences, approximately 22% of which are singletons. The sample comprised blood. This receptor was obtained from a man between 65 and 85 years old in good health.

CDR3 in amino acids: CASSFSPGVGEAFF. The DNA of the CDR3 is TGCGCCAGCAGCTTCTCCCCGGGCGTTGGGGAAGCTTTCTTT. The chain links TRBV5-1 to TRBJ1-1; no firm D call. V lost 2 bases to trimming and J lost 8 bases, with 16 bases between them. The CDR3 is 14 residues long. The V gene's germline CDR1 is SGHRS and CDR2 YFSETQ.